The following is a TCR beta chain sequence with its context. The antigen it recognizes is unknown. Within one base of it there is no much larger clone, and no base qualities were kept. The data belong to a study of blood T cell repertoires in COVID-19 (dated by TCRdb to 2018 to 2020). About the investigation overall: Samples from collaborators originated in the United States, Italy and Spain and spanned both the acute and convalescent phases of COVID-19. The prospective study material was composed of cDNA or gDNA derived from T cells, B-cell-depleted T cells, or PBMCs. The dataset comprised deeply sampled blood TCRbeta repertoires from subjects exposed to, actively infected with, or recovered from COVID-19. The repertoires were made available in a free public database intended to serve as a resource for research on the immune response to SARS-CoV-2. The samples were drawn from the first 160 participants of the ongoing ImmuneRACE study and from some 1,300 subjects provided by 6 global collaborators. Nearly every sample came with metadata listing a de-identified subject ID, COVID-19 status, age in years and sex. Where HLA class I and class II types were available, the types were taken from metadata supplied by the sample provider, not from assay-based typing. The paper's findings and limits, for the study overall: The quantity of clinical and demographic metadata differed by source and by participant and was supplied without curation.

In the prospective study, participants were about 18 to 89 years old, resided in about two dozen geographic areas of the United States, and were enrolled through a virtual design. In the prospective study, cohorts were assigned on the basis of participant-reported clinical history obtained from a screening survey and a study questionnaire. Recovered participants in ImmuneRACE Cohort 3 were defined as having two consecutive negative NP/OP PCR tests, clearance from a healthcare professional, or resolution of symptoms. In the prospective study, mobile phlebotomists collected whole blood, serum and a nasopharyngeal or oropharyngeal swab from each participant. Additional blood draws and questionnaires over an approximately 2-month period could optionally be provided by prospective study participants. Before DNA extraction, blood samples from the prospective study were shipped at room temperature or frozen.

CDR1 and CDR2 are read off the germline V gene as KGHSH and LQKENI. Measured from the cysteine to the phenylalanine, the CDR3 is 14 residues long. Just the 42-base CDR3 DNA is kept, in frame starting at base 1. The V end loses 3 bases and the J end loses 4 bases, and a stretch of 13 bases separates them. TCRbeta CDR3 regions were amplified from genomic DNA using the immunoSEQ Assay, a bias-controlled multiplex PCR. The original methods were these. The number of nucleated cells in each sample was estimated by amplification of reference gene primers within the assay. Sequence reads were collapsed and filtered to measure the absolute abundance of every unique TCRbeta CDR3 rearrangement. For each sample, productive Simpson clonality was calculated as the square root of Simpson's diversity index across productive rearrangements. Sourced from immuneACCESS, this table was stored by TCRdb with only in-frame sequences that have V and J called. A share of the clones is absent; for the studies checked, an unresolved V gene accounts for under half, and the remainder has no known explanation. The DNA gave D and trimming, while V, J and clone size come from that table. Here the sample has about 380,000 clones; over 75% occur a single time. 2.5% to 3% of the sample is in the top ten clones.

Rearrangement joined TRBV18 to TRBJ2-7, and TRBD1 may be the D gene, going by 5 matching bases. The receptor comes from a woman aged 30 to 39 who had recovered from COVID-19. Sequencing was carried out using PBMCs or T cells enriched from blood (not recorded which). CDR3 loop: CASSPSAGWYEQYF. Read as DNA, the sequence is TGTGCCAGCTCACCGTCGGCAGGGTGGTACGAGCAGTACTTC. With the rest looked up from the reference TRBV18 and TRBJ2-7 genes rather than sequenced, the full variable domain is NAGVMQNPRHLVRRRGQEARLRCSPMKGHSHVYWYRQLPEEGLKFMVYLQKENIIDESGMPKERFSAEFPKEGPSILRIQQVVRGDSAAYFCASSPSAGWYEQYFGPGTRLTVT.